Listed here is a single TCR beta chain. Antigen: not known. All of the isolated RNA was reverse transcribed, so expressed TCRB transcripts were sequenced. The method was immunoSEQ multiplex PCR; TCRdb's version includes in-frame clones alone and lacks a portion of them. Of roughly 730,000 clones detected, over 10% appear once; the ten largest clones hold 0.022%. Per donor, one heparinised blood draw averaged approximately 110 mL. This sample was taken from a study of beta chain features in type 1 diabetes. Overall study: Over all samples combined, some 99,000,000 sorted cells were examined.

Whole-study findings and limits: More deletions and fewer insertions at VDJ junctions were seen in type 1 diabetes patients. Researchers report that Type 1 diabetes patients had moderately but significantly shorter TCRB CDR3s across all four CD4+ subsets. Cells expressing TCR highly could be over-represented by cDNA sequencing.

Specimen: naive CD4+ T cells from blood. This receptor was identified in a man aged 18 to 35 with type 1 diabetes.

CDR3 protein: CASSPGGEEAFF. In DNA, the CDR3 is TGTGCCAGCTCACCAGGAGGGGAAGAAGCTTTCTTT. This chain links TRBV18 with TRBJ1-1, with a possible D match to TRBD1 (5 bases). The CDR3 is 12 residues long. The germline V gene encodes CDR1 KGHSH and CDR2 LQKENI. V was pared by 2 bases and J by 8 bases, with 9 bases between.